The 15 T cell receptor beta chains reported below all come from one sample, sequenced in a study of shared clonotypes between healthy human individuals (TCRdb year 2020). Library construction relied on the immunoSEQ multiplex PCR assay. This is the immuneACCESS table as TCRdb keeps it, with only in-frame sequences that have V and J called. A part of the clones is gone; compared with another copy, unresolved V genes explain less than half, and the rest is unexplained. Within this sample are about 1.5 million clones, with 95% to 97% of them counted one time only. Approximately 1.1% of the sample comes from the top ten. Sequenced sample: naive CD4+ T cells sorted from blood. The cell subset or site tag for this specimen amounts to: CD45RA+ positively selected. These receptor sequences come from a young man in good health.

V gene TRBV4-1 combines with J gene TRBJ1-1, with unresolved D. The CDR3 length is 16 residues. V was clipped by 1 base and J by 5 bases, with 17 bases between them. Germline V gives CDR1 MGHRA, CDR2 YSYEKL. The CDR3 is CASSQAFTSERTEAFF. The CDR3 region has the DNA TGCGCCAGCAGCCAAGCCTTCACTTCCGAACGGACTGAAGCTTTCTTT.

The chain carries TRBV29-1 and TRBJ1-1, with D perhaps matching TRBD1 (5 bases). The V end was cut by 6 bases, the J end by 4 bases, with 18 bases between. Germline-derived CDR1 and CDR2 are SQVTM and ANQGSEA. The CDR3 length is 14 residues. The CDR3 here is CSVPNGARGTEAFF. In nucleotides, the CDR3 is TGCAGCGTGCCCAACGGGGCCCGGGGCACTGAAGCTTTCTTT.

The chain uses TRBV7-9 and TRBJ1-3, with 11 bases aligning to TRBD1. V lost 4 bases, J lost 1 base, and 9 bases stayed unmatched. Looked up from germline, CDR1 is SEHNR and CDR2 is FQNEAQ (reference sequence). The CDR3 sequence is 18 residues long. The DNA for the CDR3 is TGTGCCAGCAGCTACCTCTTGGACAGGGGGCAATCTGGAAACACCATATATTTT. Its translation is CASSYLLDRGQSGNTIYF.

This chain links TRBV19 with TRBJ1-1; D remains ambiguous. Germline CDR1 reads LNHDA; CDR2 reads SQIVND (reference sequence). V was clipped by 6 bases and J by 1 base, with 18 bases between them. This CDR3 has 16 residues. The DNA for the CDR3 is TGTGCCAGTAGCCGGGAAGGGCATACCAGGAACACTGAAGCTTTCTTT. Translated, it gives CASSREGHTRNTEAFF.

The chain carries TRBV5-1 and TRBJ1-2, with D perhaps matching TRBD1 (5 bases). V was clipped by 5 bases and J by 2 bases, with 10 bases between them. This CDR3 is 13 amino acids long. CDR1 is SGHRS, CDR2 YFSETQ, per germline. CDR3 nucleotides: TGCGCCAGCAGGTATTCAGGGAACTATGGCTACACCTTC. It specifies CASRYSGNYGYTF.

The rearrangement uses TRBV2 and TRBJ1-5; no definite D call. The V end lost 3 bases, the J end lost 6 bases, and 6 bases lay between the germline ends. Germline-derived CDR1 and CDR2 are SNHLY and FYNNEI. The CDR3 spans 12 residues. CDR3 sequence: CASSEGFQPQHF. Written as DNA, the CDR3 is TGTGCCAGCAGTGAGGGGTTTCAGCCCCAGCATTTT.

The V gene is TRBV7-2, the J gene TRBJ1-1; D is unclear. The germline V and J ends were trimmed by 2 bases and 0 bases, with 10 bases remaining between them. CDR1 and CDR2 (germline): SGHTA, FQGNSA. CDR3 length equals 15 residues. The DNA of the CDR3 is TGTGCCAGCAGCTTAATCCGGGGATTGAACACTGAAGCTTTCTTT. Protein product: CASSLIRGLNTEAFF.

This clone has only a few counts. The chain employs TRBV5-1 and TRBJ2-3; 7 bases are a match to TRBD1. The CDR3 covers 13 residues. The germline V gene has CDR1 SGHRS and CDR2 YFSETQ. V shed 5 bases and J 2 bases; nucleotides not matched to a gene: 2. CDR3: CASSDRVTDTQYF. The CDR3, as DNA: TGCGCCAGCAGTGACAGGGTCACAGATACGCAGTATTTT.

CDR3 loop: CASSSGMGTGELFF. The CDR3 coding sequence is TGTGCCAGCAGCTCGGGGATGGGTACCGGGGAGCTGTTTTTT. V usage is TRBV5-6 and J usage is TRBJ2-2, with D perhaps TRBD2 (5 bases). Germline loops: CDR1 SGHDT, CDR2 YYEEEE. The CDR3 is made up of 14 amino acids. V was trimmed by 3 bases and J by 5 bases, leaving 11 bases between them.

V usage is TRBV7-8 and J usage is TRBJ2-1, with 12 bases that match TRBD1. V trimming: 2 bases; J trimming: 6 bases; junction bases outside the gene matches: 8. The CDR3 covers 17 residues. Per germline, CDR1 SGHVS and CDR2 FQNEAQ. The CDR3 DNA reads TGTGCCAGCAGCTTAAAGCGGGCGGGACAGGGGGCCAATGAGCAGTTCTTC. Translating it yields CASSLKRAGQGANEQFF. Filled out from reference TRBV7-8 and TRBJ2-1, the complete variable domain reads GAGVSQSPRYKVAKRGQDVALRCDPISGHVSLFWYQQALGQGPEFLTYFQNEAQLDKSGLPSDRFFAERPEGSVSTLKIQRTQQEDSAVYLCASSLKRAGQGANEQFFGPGTRLTVL.

The count of this clone is one. V is TRBV19 and J is TRBJ2-1; D gene unclear. V was clipped by 7 bases and J by 0 bases, with 4 bases between them. CDR1 LNHDA and CDR2 SQIVND come from the germline V gene (reference sequence). The CDR3 loop spans 12 amino acids. CDR3 in amino acids: CASISSYNEQFF. The DNA of the CDR3 is TGTGCCAGTATTTCCTCCTACAATGAGCAGTTCTTC.

The V and J genes are TRBV11-2 and TRBJ1-4; D unclear. Trimming pared 0 bases from V and 4 bases from J, leaving 12 bases between. This CDR3 region has 16 residues. Germline CDR1 is SGHAT and CDR2 is FQNNGV. CDR3 nucleotide sequence: TGTGCCAGCAGCTTAGAATCGACCAGGTTTAATGAAAAACTGTTTTTT. This sequence encodes CASSLESTRFNEKLFF.

The V and J genes are TRBV7-2 and TRBJ1-2, with TRBD1 as a possible D gene (6 bases). V was clipped by 2 bases and J by 5 bases, with 12 bases between them. This CDR3 is built from 14 residues. In germline, CDR1 is SGHTA, CDR2 FQGNSA. The CDR3 protein is CASSLFGGGYGYTF. CDR3 bases: TGTGCCAGCAGCTTATTTGGGGGCGGATATGGCTACACCTTC.

CDR3 sequence reads: CASSLAKGLNLNTEAFF. The CDR3 nucleotides read TGTGCCAGCAGCTTAGCAAAGGGCTTAAACCTGAACACTGAAGCTTTCTTT. The gene calls are TRBV11-1 and TRBJ1-1, with D unresolved. Trimming pared 0 bases from V and 0 bases from J, leaving 14 bases between. This CDR3 contains 17 residues. In germline, CDR1 is SGHAT, CDR2 FQDESV (reference sequence).

The chain links TRBV18 to TRBJ1-2; 7 bases line up with TRBD1. The germline V gene has CDR1 KGHSH and CDR2 LQKENI. The length of the CDR3 is 14 residues. Trimming cost V 6 bases and J 4 bases; bases outside gene matches: 8. CDR3 in amino acids: CASSPDREGYGYTF. In nucleotides, the CDR3 is TGTGCCAGCTCGCCCGACAGGGAAGGCTATGGCTACACCTTC.